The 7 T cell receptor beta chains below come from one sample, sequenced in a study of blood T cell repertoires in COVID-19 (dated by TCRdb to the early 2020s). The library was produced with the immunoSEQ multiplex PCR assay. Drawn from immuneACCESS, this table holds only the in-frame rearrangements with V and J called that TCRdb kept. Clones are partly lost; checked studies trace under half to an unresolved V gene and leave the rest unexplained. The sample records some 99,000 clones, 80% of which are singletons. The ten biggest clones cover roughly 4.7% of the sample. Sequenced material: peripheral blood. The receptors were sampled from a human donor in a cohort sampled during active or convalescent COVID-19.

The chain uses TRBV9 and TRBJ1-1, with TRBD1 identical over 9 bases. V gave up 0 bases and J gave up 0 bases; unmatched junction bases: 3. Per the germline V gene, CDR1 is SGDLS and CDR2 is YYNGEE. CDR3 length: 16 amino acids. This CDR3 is CASSVGTGVVNTEAFF. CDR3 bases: TGTGCCAGCAGCGTAGGGACAGGGGTCGTGAACACTGAAGCTTTCTTT.

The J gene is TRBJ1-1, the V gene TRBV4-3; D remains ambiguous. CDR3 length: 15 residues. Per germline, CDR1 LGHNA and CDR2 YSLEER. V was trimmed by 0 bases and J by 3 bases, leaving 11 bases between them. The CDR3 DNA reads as TGCGCCAGCAGCCAAGATAGGTACCGGGACACTGAAGCTTTCTTT. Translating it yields CASSQDRYRDTEAFF.

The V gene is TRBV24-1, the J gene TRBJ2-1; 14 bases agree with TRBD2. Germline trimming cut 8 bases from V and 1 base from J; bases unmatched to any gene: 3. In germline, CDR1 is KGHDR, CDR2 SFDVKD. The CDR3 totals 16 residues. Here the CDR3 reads CATKGTSGSSYNEQFF. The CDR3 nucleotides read TGTGCCACCAAGGGGACTAGCGGGAGTTCCTACAATGAGCAGTTCTTC.

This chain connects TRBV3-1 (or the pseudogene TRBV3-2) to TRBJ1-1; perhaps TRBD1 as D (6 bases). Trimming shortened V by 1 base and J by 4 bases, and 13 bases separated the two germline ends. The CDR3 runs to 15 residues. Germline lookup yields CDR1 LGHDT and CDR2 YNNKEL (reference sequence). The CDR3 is CASSQGLIGGTEAFF. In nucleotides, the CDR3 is TGTGCCAGCAGCCAAGGGTTAATAGGGGGCACTGAAGCTTTCTTT.

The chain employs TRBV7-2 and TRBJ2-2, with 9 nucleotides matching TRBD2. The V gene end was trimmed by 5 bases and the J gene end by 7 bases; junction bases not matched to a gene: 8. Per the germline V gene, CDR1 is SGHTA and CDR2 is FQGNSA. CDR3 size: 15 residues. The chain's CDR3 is CASSLLAGRYGELFF. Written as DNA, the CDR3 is TGTGCCAGCAGCCTCCTAGCGGGAAGGTACGGGGAGCTGTTTTTT.

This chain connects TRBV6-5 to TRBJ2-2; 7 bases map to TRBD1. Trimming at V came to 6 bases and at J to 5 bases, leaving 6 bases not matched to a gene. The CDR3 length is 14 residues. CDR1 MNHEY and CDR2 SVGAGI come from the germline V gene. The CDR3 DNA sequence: TGTGCCAGCAGCCGGGACAGTCAGACCGGGGAGCTGTTTTTT. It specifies CASSRDSQTGELFF.

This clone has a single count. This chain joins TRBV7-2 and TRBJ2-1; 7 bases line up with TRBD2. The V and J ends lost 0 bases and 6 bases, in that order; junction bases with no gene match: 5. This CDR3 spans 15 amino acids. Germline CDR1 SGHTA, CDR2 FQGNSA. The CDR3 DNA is TGTGCCAGCAGCTTAGCGGCGGGAGCGACCAATGAGCAGTTCTTC. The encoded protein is CASSLAAGATNEQFF.